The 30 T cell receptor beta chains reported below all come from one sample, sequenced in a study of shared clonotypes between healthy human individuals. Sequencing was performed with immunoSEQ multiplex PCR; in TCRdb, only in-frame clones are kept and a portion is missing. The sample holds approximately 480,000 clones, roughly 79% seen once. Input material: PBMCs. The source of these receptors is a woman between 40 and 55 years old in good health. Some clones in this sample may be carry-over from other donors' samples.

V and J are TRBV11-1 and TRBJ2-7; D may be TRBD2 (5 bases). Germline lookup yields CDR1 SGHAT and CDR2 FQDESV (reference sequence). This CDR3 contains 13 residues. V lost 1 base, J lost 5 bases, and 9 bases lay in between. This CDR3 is CASSLGTSHEQYF. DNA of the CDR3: TGTGCCAGCAGCTTAGGGACTTCCCACGAGCAGTACTTC.

CDR3 sequence reads: CASSGTPIGAGELFF. CDR3 DNA sequence: TGTGCCAGCAGCGGGACGCCCATTGGCGCCGGGGAGCTGTTTTTT. This rearrangement joins TRBV5-4 to TRBJ2-2; possibly TRBD1 or TRBD2 for D (5 bases each). V lost 4 bases and J lost 6, with 16 bases in between. Germline V gene lookup returns CDR1 SGHNT and CDR2 YYREEE (reference sequence). The CDR3 is made up of 15 amino acids.

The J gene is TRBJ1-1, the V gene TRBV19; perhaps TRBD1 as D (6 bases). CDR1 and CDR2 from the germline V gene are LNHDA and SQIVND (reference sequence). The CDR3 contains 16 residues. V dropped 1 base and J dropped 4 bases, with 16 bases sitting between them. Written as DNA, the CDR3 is TGTGCCAGTAGTATAGCGGCAGAGGGGGTACTCACTGAAGCTTTCTTT. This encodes CASSIAAEGVLTEAFF.

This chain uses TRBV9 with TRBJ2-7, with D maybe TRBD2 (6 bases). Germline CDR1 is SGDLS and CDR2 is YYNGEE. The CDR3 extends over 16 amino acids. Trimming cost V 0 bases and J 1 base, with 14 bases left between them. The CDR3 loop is CASSVGGGTGSYEQYF. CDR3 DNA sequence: TGTGCCAGCAGCGTAGGTGGGGGGACTGGATCCTACGAGCAGTACTTC.

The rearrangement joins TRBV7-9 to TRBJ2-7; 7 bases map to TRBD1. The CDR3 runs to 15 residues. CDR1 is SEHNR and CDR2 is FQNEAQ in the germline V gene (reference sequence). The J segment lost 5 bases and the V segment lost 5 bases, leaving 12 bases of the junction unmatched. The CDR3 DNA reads TGTGCCAGCAGCGAAGAACAGGGGTCAGAGAACGAGCAGTACTTC. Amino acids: CASSEEQGSENEQYF.

The CDR3 DNA sequence: TGCAGCGCCGGGGGGGCAGGGGGCGCGGAGACCCAGTACTTC. This translates into CSAGGAGGAETQYF. The chain links TRBV29-1 to TRBJ2-5; D tentatively fits TRBD1 or TRBD2 (8 bases each). The CDR3 loop spans 14 amino acids. V dropped 7 bases and J dropped 5 bases, with 20 bases sitting between them. Germline-derived CDR1 and CDR2 are SQVTM and ANQGSEA.

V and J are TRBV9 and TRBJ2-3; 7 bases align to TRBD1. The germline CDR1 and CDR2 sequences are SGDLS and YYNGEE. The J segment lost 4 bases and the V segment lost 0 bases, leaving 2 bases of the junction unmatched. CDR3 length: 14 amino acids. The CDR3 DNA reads TGTGCCAGCAGCGTAGGGGACAGCGCAGATACGCAGTATTTT. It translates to CASSVGDSADTQYF. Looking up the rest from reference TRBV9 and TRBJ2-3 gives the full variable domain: DSGVTQTPKHLITATGQRVTLRCSPRSGDLSVYWYQQSLDQGLQFLIQYYNGEERAKGNILERFSAQQFPDLHSELNLSSLELGDSALYFCASSVGDSADTQYFGPGTRLTVL.

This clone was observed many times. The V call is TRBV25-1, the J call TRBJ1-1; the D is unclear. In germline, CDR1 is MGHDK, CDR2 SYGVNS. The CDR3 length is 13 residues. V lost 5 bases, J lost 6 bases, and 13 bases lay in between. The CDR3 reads CASSRAGSAEAFF. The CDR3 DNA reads TGTGCCAGCAGTAGGGCGGGGAGCGCTGAAGCTTTCTTT.

CDR3 amino acids: CASSPGTAISGNTIYF. The CDR3 coding sequence is TGTGCCAGCTCACCGGGGACAGCCATCTCTGGAAACACCATATATTTT. J is TRBJ1-3 and V is TRBV18; 7 nucleotides match TRBD1. V lost 3 bases, J lost 0 bases, and 5 bases stayed unmatched. Germline-derived CDR1 and CDR2 are KGHSH and LQKENI. CDR3 length: 16 residues.

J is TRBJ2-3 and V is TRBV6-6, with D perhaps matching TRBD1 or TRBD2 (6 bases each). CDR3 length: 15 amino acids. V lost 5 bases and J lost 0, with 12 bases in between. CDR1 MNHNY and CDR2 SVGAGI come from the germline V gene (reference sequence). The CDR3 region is CASSGGTLSTDTQYF. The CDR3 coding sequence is TGTGCCAGCAGTGGCGGGACACTTAGCACAGATACGCAGTATTTT.

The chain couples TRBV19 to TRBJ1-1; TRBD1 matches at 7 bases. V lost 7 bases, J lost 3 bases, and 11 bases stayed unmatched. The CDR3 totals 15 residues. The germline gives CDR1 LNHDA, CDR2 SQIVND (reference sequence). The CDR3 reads CASTPVEGADTEAFF. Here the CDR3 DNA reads TGTGCCAGTACTCCCGTTGAGGGGGCTGACACTGAAGCTTTCTTT. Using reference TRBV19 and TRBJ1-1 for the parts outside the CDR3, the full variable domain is DGGITQSPKYLFRKEGQNVTLSCEQNLNHDAMYWYRQDPGQGLRLIYYSQIVNDFQKGDIAEGYSVSREKKESFPLTVTSAQKNPTAFYLCASTPVEGADTEAFFGQGTRLTVV.

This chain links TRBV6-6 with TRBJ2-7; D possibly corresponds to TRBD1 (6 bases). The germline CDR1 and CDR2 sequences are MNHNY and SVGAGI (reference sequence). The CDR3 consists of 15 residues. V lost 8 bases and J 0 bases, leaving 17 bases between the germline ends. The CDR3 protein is CASGLQGLNSYEQYF. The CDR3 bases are TGTGCCAGCGGACTTCAGGGGCTAAACTCCTACGAGCAGTACTTC.

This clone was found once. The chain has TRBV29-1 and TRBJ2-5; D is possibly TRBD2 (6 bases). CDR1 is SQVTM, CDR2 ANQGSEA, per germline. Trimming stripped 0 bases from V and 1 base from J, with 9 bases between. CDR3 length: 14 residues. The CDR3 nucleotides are TGCAGCGTTGAAGATGGAGGGTCCCAAGAGACCCAGTACTTC. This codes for CSVEDGGSQETQYF.

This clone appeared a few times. The CDR3 DNA reads as TGTGCCAGCAGTGGGGGGGGGATCGGATCAGAGACCCAGTACTTC. The encoded protein is CASSGGGIGSETQYF. This chain connects TRBV2 to TRBJ2-5, with TRBD2 matching 7 bases. V lost 4 bases and J lost 4; bases outside the gene matches: 9. Germline loops: CDR1 SNHLY, CDR2 FYNNEI. The CDR3 has 15 residues.

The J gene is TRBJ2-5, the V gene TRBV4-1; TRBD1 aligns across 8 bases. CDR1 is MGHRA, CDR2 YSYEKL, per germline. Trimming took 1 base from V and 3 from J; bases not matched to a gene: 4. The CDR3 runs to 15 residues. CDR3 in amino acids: CASSQAGQVEETQYF. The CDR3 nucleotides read TGCGCCAGCAGCCAAGCGGGACAGGTTGAAGAGACCCAGTACTTC.

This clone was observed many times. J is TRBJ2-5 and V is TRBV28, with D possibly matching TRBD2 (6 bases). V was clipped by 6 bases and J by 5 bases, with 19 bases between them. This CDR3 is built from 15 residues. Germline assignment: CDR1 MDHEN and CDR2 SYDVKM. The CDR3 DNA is TGTGCCAGCAGGCCGAGACTAGTCGGGGCGGAGACCCAGTACTTC. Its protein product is CASRPRLVGAETQYF. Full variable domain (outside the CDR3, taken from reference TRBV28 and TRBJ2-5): DVKVTQSSRYLVKRTGEKVFLECVQDMDHENMFWYRQDPGLGLRLIYFSYDVKMKEKGDIPEGYSVSREKKERFSLILESASTNQTSMYLCASRPRLVGAETQYFGPGTRLLVL.

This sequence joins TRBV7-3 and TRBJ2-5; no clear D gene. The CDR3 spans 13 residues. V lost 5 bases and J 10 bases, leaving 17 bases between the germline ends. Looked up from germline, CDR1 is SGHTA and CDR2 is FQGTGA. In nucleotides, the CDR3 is TGTGCCAGCAGCGCTGAGCCCCCACACGTCCAGTACTTC. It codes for CASSAEPPHVQYF.

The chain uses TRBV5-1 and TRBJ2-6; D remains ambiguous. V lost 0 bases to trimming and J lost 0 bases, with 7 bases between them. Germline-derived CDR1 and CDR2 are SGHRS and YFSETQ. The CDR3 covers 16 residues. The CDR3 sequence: CASSLAPGSGANVLTF. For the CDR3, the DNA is TGCGCCAGCAGCTTGGCCCCGGGCTCTGGGGCCAACGTCCTGACTTTC.

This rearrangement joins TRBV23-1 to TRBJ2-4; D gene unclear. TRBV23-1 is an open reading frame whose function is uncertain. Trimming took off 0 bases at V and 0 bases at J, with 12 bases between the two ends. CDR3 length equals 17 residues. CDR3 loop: CASSQSLQRIAKNIQYF. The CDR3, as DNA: TGCGCCAGCAGTCAATCCTTACAGCGAATAGCCAAAAACATTCAGTACTTC.

The CDR3, as DNA: TGTGCCAGCAGCAAGGGCGGGGAGCTGTTTTTT. This encodes CASSKGGELFF. The chain recombines TRBV11-3 with TRBJ2-2; D is uncertain. Germline V gives CDR1 SGHNT, CDR2 YENEEA. The V end was cut by 5 bases, the J end by 7 bases, with 5 bases between. This CDR3 is built from 11 residues.

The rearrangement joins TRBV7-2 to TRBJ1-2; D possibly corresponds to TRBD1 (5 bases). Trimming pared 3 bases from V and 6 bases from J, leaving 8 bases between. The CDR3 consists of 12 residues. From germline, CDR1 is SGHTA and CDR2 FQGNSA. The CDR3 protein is CASSLRGDGYTF. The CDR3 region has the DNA TGTGCCAGCAGCTTGAGGGGAGATGGCTACACCTTC.

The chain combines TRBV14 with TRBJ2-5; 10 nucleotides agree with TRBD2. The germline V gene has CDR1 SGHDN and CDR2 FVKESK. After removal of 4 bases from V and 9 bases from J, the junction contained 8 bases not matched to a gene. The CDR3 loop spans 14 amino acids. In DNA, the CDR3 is TGTGCCAGCAGCCTGCAGACTAGCGGGTCGGCCCAGTACTTC. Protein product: CASSLQTSGSAQYF. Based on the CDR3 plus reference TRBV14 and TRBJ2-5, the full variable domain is EAGVTQFPSHSVIEKGQTVTLRCDPISGHDNLYWYRRVMGKEIKFLLHFVKESKQDESGMPNNRFLAERTGGTYSTLKVQPAELEDSGVYFCASSLQTSGSAQYFGPGTRLLVL.

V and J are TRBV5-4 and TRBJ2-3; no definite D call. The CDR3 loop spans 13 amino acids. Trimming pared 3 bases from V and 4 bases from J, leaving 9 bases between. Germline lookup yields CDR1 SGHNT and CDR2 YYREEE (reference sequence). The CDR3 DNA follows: TGTGCCAGCAGCTACGCTAGGGCAGATACGCAGTATTTT. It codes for CASSYARADTQYF.

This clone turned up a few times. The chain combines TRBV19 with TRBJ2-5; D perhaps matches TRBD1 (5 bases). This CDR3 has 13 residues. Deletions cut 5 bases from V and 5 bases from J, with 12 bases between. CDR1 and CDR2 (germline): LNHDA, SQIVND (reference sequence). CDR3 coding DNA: TGTGCCAGTAGTGCGCAGTGGGGCGAGACCCAGTACTTC. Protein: CASSAQWGETQYF.

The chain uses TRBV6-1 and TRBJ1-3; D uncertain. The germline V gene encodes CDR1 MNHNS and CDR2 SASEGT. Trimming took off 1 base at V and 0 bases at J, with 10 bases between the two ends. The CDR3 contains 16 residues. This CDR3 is CASSEVQFYSGNTIYF. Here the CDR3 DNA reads TGTGCCAGCAGTGAAGTACAGTTCTACTCTGGAAACACCATATATTTT.

The CDR3 loop is CASRLYRNTEAFF. The CDR3 DNA reads as TGCGCCAGCAGACTTTACAGAAACACTGAAGCTTTCTTT. The chain links TRBV5-1 to TRBJ1-1; D is uncertain. The CDR3 sequence is 13 residues long. Germline V gives CDR1 SGHRS, CDR2 YFSETQ. The V end was cut by 5 bases, the J end by 2 bases, with 10 bases between.

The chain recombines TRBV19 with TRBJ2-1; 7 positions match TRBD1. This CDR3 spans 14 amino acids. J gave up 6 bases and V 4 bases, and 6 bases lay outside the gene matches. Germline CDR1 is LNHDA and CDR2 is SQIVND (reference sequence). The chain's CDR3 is CASSKPGQFNEQFF. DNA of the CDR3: TGTGCCAGTAGTAAACCGGGACAGTTCAATGAGCAGTTCTTC. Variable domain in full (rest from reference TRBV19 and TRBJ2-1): DGGITQSPKYLFRKEGQNVTLSCEQNLNHDAMYWYRQDPGQGLRLIYYSQIVNDFQKGDIAEGYSVSREKKESFPLTVTSAQKNPTAFYLCASSKPGQFNEQFFGPGTRLTVL.

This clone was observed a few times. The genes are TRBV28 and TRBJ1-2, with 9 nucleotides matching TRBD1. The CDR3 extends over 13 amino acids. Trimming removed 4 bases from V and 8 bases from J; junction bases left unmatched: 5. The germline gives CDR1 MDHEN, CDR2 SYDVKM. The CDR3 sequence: CASSYTGGWGYTF. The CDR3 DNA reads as TGTGCCAGCAGTTATACAGGGGGCTGGGGCTACACCTTC.

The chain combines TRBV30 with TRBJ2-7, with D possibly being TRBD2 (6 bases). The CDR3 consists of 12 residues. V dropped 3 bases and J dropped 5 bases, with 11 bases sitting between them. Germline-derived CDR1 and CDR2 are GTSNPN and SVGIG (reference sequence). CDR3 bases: TGTGCCTGGAGAGGGAGGACAAACGAGCAGTACTTC. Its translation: CAWRGRTNEQYF.

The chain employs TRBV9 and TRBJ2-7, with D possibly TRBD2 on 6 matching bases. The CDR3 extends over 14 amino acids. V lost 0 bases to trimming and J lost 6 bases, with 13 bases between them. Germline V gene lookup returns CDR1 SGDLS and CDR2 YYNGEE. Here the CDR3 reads CASSVARIGGEQYF. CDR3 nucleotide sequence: TGTGCCAGCAGCGTAGCCCGGATCGGGGGCGAGCAGTACTTC.